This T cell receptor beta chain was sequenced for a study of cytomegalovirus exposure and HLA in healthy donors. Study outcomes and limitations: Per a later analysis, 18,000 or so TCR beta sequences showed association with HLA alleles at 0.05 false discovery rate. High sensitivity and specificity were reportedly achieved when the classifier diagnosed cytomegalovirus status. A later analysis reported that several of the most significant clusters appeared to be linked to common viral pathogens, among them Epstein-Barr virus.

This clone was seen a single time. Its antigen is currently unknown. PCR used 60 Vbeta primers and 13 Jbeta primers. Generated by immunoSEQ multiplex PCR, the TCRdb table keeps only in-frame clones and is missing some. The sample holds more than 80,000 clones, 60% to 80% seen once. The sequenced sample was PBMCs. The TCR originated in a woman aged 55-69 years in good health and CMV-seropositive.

CDR3 nucleotide sequence: TGTGCCAGCAGCCCCGGGACAGGGTACGAGCAGTACTTC. Translating gives CASSPGTGYEQYF. The V gene is TRBV7-3, the J gene TRBJ2-7, with 9 bases identical to TRBD1. The length of the CDR3 is 13 residues. After removal of 5 bases from V and 4 bases from J, the junction contained 3 bases not matched to a gene. Germline CDR1 and CDR2: SGHTA and FQGTGA.